This T cell receptor beta chain comes out of a study of T-cell reconstitution after alpha-beta-depleted transplantation in children. Points from the study as a whole: There were some patients whose high TCRbeta diversity at day 60 came from surviving recipient T cells and thymic progenitors. Newly produced T cells mostly accounted for T-cell counts and diversity one year post-transplant. Two months or so post-transplant, alpha-beta T cells reportedly derived from several hundred expanded graft clones.

Trimming shortened V by 2 bases and J by 9 bases, and 17 bases separated the two germline ends. The length of the CDR3 is 15 residues. Germline CDR1 and CDR2: KGHSH and LQKENI. This clonotype has a handful of counts. The antigen remains undetermined. Preparation of the TCRbeta library used unique molecular identifiers. MiXCR, applied by TCRdb to the PCR reads, yields one record per CDR3 protein. The sample consists of some 440,000 distinct CDR3 sequences, roughly 17% of them appearing once. The specimen comprised PBMCs, mostly from graft donor cells, sampled 360 days after TCRalphabeta/CD19-depleted stem cell transplant. This TCR derives from a boy in the first two years of life who had a stem cell transplant for Wiskott-Aldrich syndrome, so the T cells may come from the graft donor. V gene TRBV18 combines with J gene TRBJ2-1; the D call may be TRBD1 or TRBD2 (6 bases each). CDR3 nucleotide sequence: TGTGCCAGCTCACCAGTAAATAAAGGGGGAGGTGAGCAGTTCTTC. This gives the protein CASSPVNKGGGEQFF.